The sequence of this T cell receptor beta chain was determined in a study of PD-1 blockade in classical Hodgkin lymphoma. About this clone: Antigen unknown.

Measured with immunoSEQ multiplex PCR; TCRdb has only the in-frame clones, and not every one. The sample holds roughly 50,000 clones, nearly 90% seen once. After removal of 3 bases from V and 3 bases from J, the junction contained 7 bases not matched to a gene. Germline loops: CDR1 MDHEN, CDR2 SYDVKM. The length of the CDR3 is 16 residues. Regarding time point: cycle 4 day 1 (C4D1), after five to seven weeks of nivolumab. Every single patient, without exception, relapsed after autologous stem cell transplantation, and brentuximab vedotin exposure varied. Regarding the study as a whole: Lower baseline TCR diversity was reported for newly diagnosed patients than for healthy donors. By C4D1, diversity of CD4+ TCRs had risen significantly, whereas that of CD8+ TCRs had not. Exclusion was the outcome for patients who began nivolumab under 1 year after ASCT.

The specimen comprised peripheral blood mononuclear cells (PBMCs), sampled before the fourth cycle of nivolumab. The rearrangement joins TRBV28 to TRBJ2-1, with 8 bases aligning to TRBD2. The TCR originated in a human donor with classical Hodgkin lymphoma. The chain's CDR3 is CASSFLTGGSYNEQFF. The CDR3 DNA is TGTGCCAGCAGTTTCCTTACGGGAGGGAGCTACAATGAGCAGTTCTTC.